These 3 T cell receptor beta chains were all obtained from the same sample, sequenced in a study of blood T cell repertoires in COVID-19. The protocol was immunoSEQ multiplex PCR, while the TCRdb copy is restricted to in-frame clones and leaves out a portion. The sample includes 28,000 or so clones, 88% seen only once; the top ten take roughly 7.7%. The sequencing input was peripheral blood. The receptor set was obtained from a man in his 60s with COVID-19, enrolled during active disease.

The rearrangement uses TRBV19 and TRBJ1-1; D gene ambiguous. The CDR3 sequence is 13 residues long. The germline V gene encodes CDR1 LNHDA and CDR2 SQIVND (reference sequence). Trimming pared 5 bases from V and 2 bases from J, leaving 9 bases between. The CDR3 coding sequence is TGTGCCAGTAGTTTCCGGGTCAACACTGAAGCTTTCTTT. It encodes CASSFRVNTEAFF.

The rearrangement joins TRBV25-1 to TRBJ2-7, with TRBD1 identical over 10 bases. The V segment lost 4 bases and the J segment 2 bases; nucleotides outside the gene matches: 8. CDR3 length: 16 residues. Germline V gives CDR1 MGHDK, CDR2 SYGVNS. For the CDR3, the DNA is TGTGCCAGCAGTGGGACAGGGGGGGAGCGGACCTACGAGCAGTACTTC. This codes for CASSGTGGERTYEQYF.

The chain combines TRBV6-5 with TRBJ1-4; D gene uncertain. The CDR3 covers 14 residues. Trimming removed 6 bases from V and 7 bases from J, with 15 bases in between. Germline CDR1 is MNHEY and CDR2 is SVGAGI. DNA of the CDR3: TGTGCCAGCAGGACCGGGAGGGTAACTGAAAAACTGTTTTTT. Amino acid sequence: CASRTGRVTEKLFF.